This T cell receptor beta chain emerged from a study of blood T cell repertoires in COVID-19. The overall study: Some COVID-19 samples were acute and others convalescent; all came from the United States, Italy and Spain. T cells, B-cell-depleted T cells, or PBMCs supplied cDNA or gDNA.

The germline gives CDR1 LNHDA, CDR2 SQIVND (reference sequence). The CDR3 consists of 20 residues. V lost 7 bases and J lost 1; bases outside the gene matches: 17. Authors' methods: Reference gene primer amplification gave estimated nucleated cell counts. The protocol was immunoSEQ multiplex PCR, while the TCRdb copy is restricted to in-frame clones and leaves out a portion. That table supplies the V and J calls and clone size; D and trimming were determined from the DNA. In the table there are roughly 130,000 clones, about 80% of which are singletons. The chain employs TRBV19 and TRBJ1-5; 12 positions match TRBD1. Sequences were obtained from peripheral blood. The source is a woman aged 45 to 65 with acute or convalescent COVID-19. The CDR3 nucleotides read TGTGCCAGTACCCTGCGTGGGTTCGGGACAGGGGGCTTAAGCAATCAGCCCCAGCATTTT. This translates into CASTLRGFGTGGLSNQPQHF.